The 30 T cell receptor beta chains below come from one sample, sequenced in a study of human T cells and chemical hapten exposure. Time point defined: patch test 2, 6 weeks after DPC sensitization. Regarding treatment: therapeutic diphenylcyclopropenone sensitization with weekly scalp DPC. TCRdb fed the RACE reads into MiXCR, producing one record per CDR3 protein. Here the sample spans more than 70,000 distinct CDR3 sequences, under 14% being singletons. The input for sequencing was whole blood, taken in connection with sensitization to the hapten diphenylcyclopropenone (DPC). These receptors all stem from a man younger than 30 with alopecia areata. Some clones in this sample may be carry-over from other donors' samples.

The table lists this clonotype with a few counts. The chain combines TRBV7-9 with TRBJ2-2; tentatively, D is TRBD2 (6 bases). There are 16 residues in the CDR3. CDR1 and CDR2 from the germline V gene are SEHNR and FQNEAQ (reference sequence). V lost 1 base to trimming and J lost 0 bases, with 9 bases between them. The CDR3 region is CASSLGGGANTGELFF. In nucleotides, the CDR3 is TGTGCCAGCAGCTTAGGTGGCGGGGCGAACACCGGGGAGCTGTTTTTT.

At least ten counts were recorded for this clonotype. The J gene is TRBJ1-2, the V gene TRBV6-6; TRBD1 aligns across 9 bases. The junction had 9 bases not matched to a gene; V was cut back by 3 bases and J by 7 bases. The CDR3 is made up of 15 amino acids. Looked up from germline, CDR1 is MNHNY and CDR2 is SVGAGI (reference sequence). CDR3 DNA: TGTGCCAGCAGTTATGCTCCGGGACAGGGATCTGGCTACACCTTC. This gives the protein CASSYAPGQGSGYTF.

This clonotype was observed a few times. The chain joins TRBV5-6 to TRBJ1-2, with D perhaps matching TRBD1 (5 bases). Trimming took off 2 bases at V and 7 bases at J, with 12 bases between the two ends. CDR1 SGHDT and CDR2 YYEEEE come from the germline V gene. The CDR3 runs 13 residues. The CDR3: CASSFLGVGGYTF. DNA of the CDR3: TGTGCCAGCAGCTTTCTGGGGGTAGGTGGCTACACCTTC. Drawing the rest from reference TRBV5-6 and TRBJ1-2, the complete variable domain is DAGVTQSPTHLIKTRGQQVTLRCSPKSGHDTVSWYQQALGQGPQFIFQYYEEEERQRGNFPDRFSGHQFPNYSSELNVNALLLGDSALYLCASSFLGVGGYTFGSGTRLTVV.

At least ten counts were recorded for this clonotype. The chain carries TRBV10-3 and TRBJ1-2, with 11 bases aligning to TRBD1. J was trimmed by 4 bases and V by 7 bases; bases with no gene match: 5. The CDR3 covers 14 residues. Germline CDR1 and CDR2: ENHRY and SYGVKD. The CDR3, as DNA: TGTGCCATCATGGACAGGGGGCCCTTCTATGGCTACACCTTC. Protein product: CAIMDRGPFYGYTF.

This sequence joins TRBV5-1 and TRBJ2-1; tentative D call: TRBD2 (6 bases). The CDR3 runs 13 residues. The V end lost 0 bases, the J end lost 9 bases, and 10 bases lay between the germline ends. CDR1 SGHRS and CDR2 YFSETQ come from the germline V gene. The CDR3 bases are TGCGCCAGCAGCTTGGAGTGGGGAGGTGAGCAGTTCTTC. Amino acids: CASSLEWGGEQFF.

The chain employs TRBV7-3 and TRBJ2-1; the match to TRBD1 covers 12 bases. The V gene end was trimmed by 0 bases and the J gene end by 8 bases; junction bases not matched to a gene: 2. Looked up from germline, CDR1 is SGHTA and CDR2 is FQGTGA. This CDR3 has 15 residues. The CDR3 DNA sequence: TGTGCCAGCAGCTTAACGGGACAGGGGGCCGATGAGCAGTTCTTC. Translation: CASSLTGQGADEQFF.

This clonotype was seen repeatedly, ten times or more. V and J are TRBV5-4 and TRBJ2-1; possibly TRBD1 for D (6 bases). V lost 0 bases and J lost 9, with 16 bases in between. This CDR3 has 15 amino acids. Germline V gives CDR1 SGHNT, CDR2 YYREEE (reference sequence). CDR3 sequence: CASSLDQGLGSEQFF. Here the CDR3 DNA reads TGTGCCAGCAGCTTGGACCAGGGGCTGGGCAGTGAGCAGTTCTTC. The whole variable domain, filled in from reference TRBV5-4 and TRBJ2-1, reads ETGVTQSPTHLIKTRGQQVTLRCSSQSGHNTVSWYQQALGQGPQFIFQYYREEENGRGNFPPRFSGLQFPNYSSELNVNALELDDSALYLCASSLDQGLGSEQFFGPGTRLTVL.

This clonotype was observed a few times. The chain combines TRBV20-1 with TRBJ1-4; TRBD1 matches at 7 bases. V lost 3 bases, J lost 7 bases, and 11 bases stayed unmatched. This CDR3 contains 15 residues. Looked up from germline, CDR1 is DFQATT and CDR2 is SNEGSKA (reference sequence). DNA of the CDR3: TGCAGTGCTAGCCCCGACAGGGCCGGGAGTGAAAAACTGTTTTTT. Encoded protein: CSASPDRAGSEKLFF.

The rearrangement links TRBV7-6 to TRBJ2-6; 7 bases fit TRBD1. Germline V gene data show CDR1 as SGHVS and CDR2 as FNYEAQ. This CDR3 is 20 amino acids long. The ends lost 6 bases at V and 1 base at J; junction bases unmatched: 18. The CDR3 bases are TGTGCCAGCAGTATCCTTGGACCGACAGGGTCTCTTTCTGGGGCCAACGTCCTGACTTTC. As protein: CASSILGPTGSLSGANVLTF.

This clonotype was recorded many times. The chain is built from TRBV7-3 and TRBJ2-3; maybe TRBD1 (7 bases). The V end was cut by 3 bases, the J end by 5 bases, with 15 bases between. Germline-derived CDR1 and CDR2 are SGHTA and FQGTGA. There are 15 residues in the CDR3. DNA of the CDR3: TGTGCCAGCAGCTTCTCAGGGGGAGGTTTAGATACGCAGTATTTT. Protein sequence: CASSFSGGGLDTQYF.

The chain carries TRBV3-1 and TRBJ1-1; D remains unclear. Trimming removed 4 bases at V and 4 bases at J, with 10 bases between. Germline lookup yields CDR1 LGHDT and CDR2 YNNKEL (reference sequence). The CDR3 is made up of 13 amino acids. The CDR3 sequence is CASSLARITEAFF. The CDR3 DNA reads as TGTGCCAGCAGCCTCGCCCGTATCACTGAAGCTTTCTTT.

This clonotype has a handful of counts. The J gene is TRBJ2-6, the V gene TRBV7-9; the match to TRBD2 covers 7 bases. Trimming removed 7 bases from V and 0 bases from J; junction bases left unmatched: 12. CDR1 SEHNR and CDR2 FQNEAQ come from the germline V gene (reference sequence). The CDR3 runs 18 residues. CDR3 DNA: TGTGCCAGCACAGGTCCTACGGCGGGAGACTCTGGGGCCAACGTCCTGACTTTC. Protein sequence: CASTGPTAGDSGANVLTF.

V and J are TRBV4-1 and TRBJ1-1; TRBD1 is a possible D gene (6 bases). Germline CDR1 is MGHRA and CDR2 is YSYEKL. The CDR3 length is 18 residues. V gave up 3 bases and J gave up 1 base, with 21 bases separating them. CDR3 DNA: TGCGCCAGCAGCCAGGCCACAGGGAGGGGGGACTCGAACACTGAAGCTTTCTTT. Translation gives CASSQATGRGDSNTEAFF.

This clonotype was picked up many times. CDR3 in amino acids: CASSLGTDTQYF. The CDR3 DNA sequence: TGTGCCAGCAGTTTAGGCACAGATACGCAGTATTTT. V and J are TRBV6-5 and TRBJ2-3; no clear D gene. The CDR3 is 12 amino acids. V gave up 4 bases and J gave up 1 base, with 3 bases separating them. Germline-derived CDR1 and CDR2 are MNHEY and SVGAGI.

The J gene is TRBJ2-7, the V gene TRBV29-1; TRBD1 agrees at 10 bases. Unmatched junction bases numbered 9, after V lost 4 bases and J lost 6 bases. This CDR3 has 14 residues. The germline gives CDR1 SQVTM, CDR2 ANQGSEA. The CDR3 region is CSVVLRGQGSEQYF. The CDR3 nucleotides are TGCAGCGTTGTGCTCCGGGGACAGGGGAGCGAGCAGTACTTC.

At least ten counts were recorded for this clonotype. This chain connects TRBV7-9 to TRBJ2-2; maybe TRBD2 (5 bases). The CDR3 length is 15 residues. Trimming stripped 3 bases from V and 4 bases from J, with 12 bases between. Germline V gene data show CDR1 as SEHNR and CDR2 as FQNEAQ (reference sequence). CDR3 bases: TGTGCCAGCAGCTTTCTGCTGGCGGGCACCGGGGAGCTGTTTTTT. Protein: CASSFLLAGTGELFF.

This clonotype was detected many times. In DNA form, the CDR3 reads TGTGCCAGCTCACCTTCCGGACAGATTAACTATGGCTACACCTTC. The encoded protein is CASSPSGQINYGYTF. The genes are TRBV18 and TRBJ1-2; D perhaps matches TRBD1 (6 bases). The CDR3 extends over 15 amino acids. The germline V gene has CDR1 KGHSH and CDR2 LQKENI. V was pared by 3 bases and J by 1 base, with 12 bases between.

The V gene is TRBV10-3, the J gene TRBJ1-6, with unresolved D. This CDR3 is 12 amino acids long. V was shortened by 3 bases and J by 6 bases, with 3 bases between the two germline ends. The germline gives CDR1 ENHRY, CDR2 SYGVKD. CDR3 protein: CAISDGNSPLHF. DNA for the CDR3: TGTGCCATCAGTGATGGTAATTCACCCCTCCACTTT.

This clonotype was detected only a few times. The genes are TRBV5-1 and TRBJ1-1; 7 nucleotides line up with TRBD1. Unmatched junction bases numbered 3, after V lost 0 bases and J lost 1 base. Germline V gene lookup returns CDR1 SGHRS and CDR2 YFSETQ. CDR3 length: 15 amino acids. The CDR3 is CASSLVGTENTEAFF. CDR3 coding DNA: TGCGCCAGCAGCTTGGTGGGGACAGAGAACACTGAAGCTTTCTTT.

This clonotype showed up many times. This chain connects TRBV2 to TRBJ1-5; no clear D. This CDR3 is built from 16 residues. Trimming removed 0 bases from V and 2 bases from J, with 11 bases in between. Germline V CDR1 and CDR2: SNHLY, FYNNEI. The CDR3, as DNA: TGTGCCAGCAGTGAAGCGCGGCCACCGGGCAATCAGCCCCAGCATTTT. Protein: CASSEARPPGNQPQHF.

This clonotype showed up just a few times. The V gene is TRBV4-2, the J gene TRBJ2-3, with D possibly being TRBD2 (5 bases). CDR1 is LGHNA and CDR2 is YNFKEQ in the germline V gene. V was pared by 1 base and J by 1 base, with 12 bases between. The CDR3 runs 16 residues. CDR3 bases: TGTGCCAGCAGCCAAGGAACAGCGGTCGGCACAGATACGCAGTATTTT. Encoded protein: CASSQGTAVGTDTQYF.

This clonotype was seen many times. V gene TRBV7-9 combines with J gene TRBJ2-1, with TRBD2 as a possible D gene (6 bases). The germline V and J ends were trimmed by 3 bases and 0 bases, with 9 bases remaining between them. This CDR3 contains 15 residues. Germline CDR1 and CDR2: SEHNR and FQNEAQ (reference sequence). The CDR3 here is CASSLRGSSYNEQFF. The CDR3 bases are TGTGCCAGCAGCTTGCGGGGCAGCTCCTACAATGAGCAGTTCTTC.

This clonotype was counted many times. The rearrangement links TRBV7-2 to TRBJ2-5; TRBD2 matches 9 bases. Germline-derived CDR1 and CDR2 are SGHTA and FQGNSA. CDR3 size: 15 residues. The V segment lost 4 bases and the J segment 2 bases; nucleotides outside the gene matches: 5. CDR3: CASSSQAGGQETQYF. In DNA form, the CDR3 reads TGTGCCAGCAGCTCCCAAGCGGGGGGACAAGAGACCCAGTACTTC.

CDR3 DNA sequence: TGTGCCAGCAGTCCTCCCGGAGATTCGAACACTGAAGCTTTCTTT. It translates to CASSPPGDSNTEAFF. The chain links TRBV6-5 to TRBJ1-1; D remains ambiguous. CDR3 length equals 15 residues. CDR1 is MNHEY, CDR2 SVGAGI, per germline. The V gene lost 5 bases and the J gene lost 1 base, with 14 bases spanning the gap.

In this sample, this clonotype turned up many times. This chain joins TRBV2 and TRBJ1-4; D gene ambiguous. The length of the CDR3 is 13 residues. Looked up from germline, CDR1 is SNHLY and CDR2 is FYNNEI. V was shortened by 0 bases and J by 10 bases, with 9 bases between the two germline ends. CDR3 DNA sequence: TGTGCCAGCAGTGAAGCGGAGGTGGGAAAACTGTTTTTT. Protein product: CASSEAEVGKLFF.

This clonotype showed up just a few times. The chain links TRBV19 to TRBJ2-2; D may match TRBD1 or TRBD2 (5 bases each). Germline loops: CDR1 LNHDA, CDR2 SQIVND (reference sequence). Trimming stripped 8 bases from V and 6 bases from J, with 19 bases between. The CDR3 is 15 amino acids. In DNA form, the CDR3 reads TGTGCCAGTGGTCTGATTGGGGGACGGGCCGGGGAGCTGTTTTTT. Protein sequence: CASGLIGGRAGELFF.

At least ten counts were recorded for this clonotype. This sequence joins TRBV2 and TRBJ2-2; no firm D call. The V end lost 4 bases, the J end lost 1 base, and 4 bases lay between the germline ends. Germline V gene lookup returns CDR1 SNHLY and CDR2 FYNNEI. CDR3 length: 13 amino acids. The CDR3: CASSVLNTGELFF. CDR3 coding DNA: TGTGCCAGCAGTGTCTTGAACACCGGGGAGCTGTTTTTT.

This clonotype was seen only a few times. The J gene is TRBJ1-1, the V gene TRBV18; 7 bases line up with TRBD1. The trim removed 6 bases at V and 3 bases at J, leaving 4 bases unmatched. The V gene's germline CDR1 is KGHSH and CDR2 LQKENI. The CDR3 contains 13 residues. Written as DNA, the CDR3 is TGTGCCAGCTCTCGCGGACAGGACACTGAAGCTTTCTTT. Protein sequence: CASSRGQDTEAFF. Together with reference TRBV18 and TRBJ1-1, the CDR3 gives the full variable domain: NAGVMQNPRHLVRRRGQEARLRCSPMKGHSHVYWYRQLPEEGLKFMVYLQKENIIDESGMPKERFSAEFPKEGPSILRIQQVVRGDSAAYFCASSRGQDTEAFFGQGTRLTVV.

This clonotype was observed at least ten times. The J gene is TRBJ1-6, the V gene TRBV7-3; D is undetermined. Germline values: CDR1 SGHTA, CDR2 FQGTGA. V lost 3 bases to trimming and J lost 7 bases, with 10 bases between them. This CDR3 contains 14 residues. The CDR3 region has the DNA TGTGCCAGCAGCTTGTCCAGTCTAAATTCACCCCTCCACTTT. The encoded protein is CASSLSSLNSPLHF.

This clonotype was counted a few times. The chain is built from TRBV4-3 and TRBJ1-2, with 7 positions matching TRBD1. The V and J ends lost 2 bases and 7 bases, in that order; junction bases with no gene match: 7. Germline CDR1 and CDR2: LGHNA and YSLEER. The CDR3 runs 14 residues. The CDR3 is CASSQTRDSLGYTF. The CDR3 coding sequence is TGCGCCAGCAGCCAAACCCGGGACAGTCTTGGCTACACCTTC.